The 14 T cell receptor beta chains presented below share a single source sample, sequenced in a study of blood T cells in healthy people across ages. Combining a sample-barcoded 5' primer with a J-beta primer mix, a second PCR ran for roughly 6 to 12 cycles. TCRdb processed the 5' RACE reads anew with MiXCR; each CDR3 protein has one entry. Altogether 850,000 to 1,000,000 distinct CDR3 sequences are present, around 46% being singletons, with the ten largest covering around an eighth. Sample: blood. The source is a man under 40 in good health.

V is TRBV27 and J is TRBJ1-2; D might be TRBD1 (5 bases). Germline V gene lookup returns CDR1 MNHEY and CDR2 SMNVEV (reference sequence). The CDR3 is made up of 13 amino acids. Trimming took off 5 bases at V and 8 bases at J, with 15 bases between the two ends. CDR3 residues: CASSPRGGDGYTF. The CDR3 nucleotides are TGTGCCAGCAGTCCGCGGGGAGGGGACGGCTACACCTTC.

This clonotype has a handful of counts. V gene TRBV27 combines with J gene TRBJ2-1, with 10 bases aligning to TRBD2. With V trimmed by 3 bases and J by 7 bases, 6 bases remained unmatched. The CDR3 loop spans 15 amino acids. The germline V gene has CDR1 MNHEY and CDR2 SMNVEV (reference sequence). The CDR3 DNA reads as TGTGCCAGCAGTTTGGAGGGACTAGCGAGGAATGAGCAGTTCTTC. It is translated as CASSLEGLARNEQFF.

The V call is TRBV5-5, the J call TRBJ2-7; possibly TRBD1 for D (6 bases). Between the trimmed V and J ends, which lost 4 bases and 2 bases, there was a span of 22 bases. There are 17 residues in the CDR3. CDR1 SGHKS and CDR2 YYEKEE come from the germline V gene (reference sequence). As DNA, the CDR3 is TGTGCCAGCAGCCAATACCTAGGGGGATCGAACCCCTACGAGCAGTACTTC. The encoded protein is CASSQYLGGSNPYEQYF.

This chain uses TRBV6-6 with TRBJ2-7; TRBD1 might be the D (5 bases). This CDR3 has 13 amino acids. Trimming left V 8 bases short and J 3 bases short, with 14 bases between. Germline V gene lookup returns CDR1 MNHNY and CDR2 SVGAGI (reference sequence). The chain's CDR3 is CASLDTSFYEQYF. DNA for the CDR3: TGTGCCAGCCTGGACACATCCTTCTACGAGCAGTACTTC.

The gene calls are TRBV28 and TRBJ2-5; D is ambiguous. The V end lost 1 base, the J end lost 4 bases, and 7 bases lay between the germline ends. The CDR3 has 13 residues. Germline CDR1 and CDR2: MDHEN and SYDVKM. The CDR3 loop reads CASSLFSPETQYF. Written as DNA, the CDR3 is TGTGCCAGCAGTTTATTTTCGCCAGAGACCCAGTACTTC.

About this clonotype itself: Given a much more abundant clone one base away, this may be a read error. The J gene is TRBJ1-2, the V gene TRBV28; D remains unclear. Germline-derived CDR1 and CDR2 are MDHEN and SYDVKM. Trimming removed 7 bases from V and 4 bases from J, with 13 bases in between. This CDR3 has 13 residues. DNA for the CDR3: TGTGCCAGCACCCGACCCCCTAGCTATGGCTACACCTTC. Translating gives CASTRPPSYGYTF.

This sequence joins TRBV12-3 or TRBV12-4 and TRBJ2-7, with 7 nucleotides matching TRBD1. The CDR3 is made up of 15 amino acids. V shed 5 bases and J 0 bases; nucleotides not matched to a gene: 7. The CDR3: CASSKRTGSSYEQYF. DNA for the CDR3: TGTGCCAGCAGTAAAAGGACAGGTTCCTCCTACGAGCAGTACTTC.

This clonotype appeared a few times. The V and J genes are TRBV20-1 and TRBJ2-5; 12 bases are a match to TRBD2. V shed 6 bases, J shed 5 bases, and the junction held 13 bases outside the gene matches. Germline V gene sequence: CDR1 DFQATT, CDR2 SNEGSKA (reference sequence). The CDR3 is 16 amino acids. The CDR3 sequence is CSARGTSGGRRETQYF. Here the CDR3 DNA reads TGCAGTGCGAGGGGTACTAGCGGGGGGCGGAGGGAGACCCAGTACTTC.

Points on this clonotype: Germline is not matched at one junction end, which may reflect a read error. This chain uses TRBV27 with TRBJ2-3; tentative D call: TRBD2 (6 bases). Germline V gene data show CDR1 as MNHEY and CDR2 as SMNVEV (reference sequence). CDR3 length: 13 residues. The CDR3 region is CVSGPGGPDTQYF. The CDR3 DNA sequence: TGTGTCAGCGGGCCCGGGGGACCGGATACGCAGTATTTT.

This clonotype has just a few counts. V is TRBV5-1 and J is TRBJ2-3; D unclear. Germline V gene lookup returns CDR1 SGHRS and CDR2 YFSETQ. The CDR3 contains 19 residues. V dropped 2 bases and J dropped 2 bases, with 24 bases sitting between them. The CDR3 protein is CASSLLPPAGRPITDTQYF. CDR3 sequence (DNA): TGCGCCAGCAGCTTACTACCTCCTGCAGGACGACCGATCACAGATACGCAGTATTTT. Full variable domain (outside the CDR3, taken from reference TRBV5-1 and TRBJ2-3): KAGVTQTPRYLIKTRGQQVTLSCSPISGHRSVSWYQQTPGQGLQFLFEYFSETQRNKGNFPGRFSGRQFSNSRSEMNVSTLELGDSALYLCASSLLPPAGRPITDTQYFGPGTRLTVL.

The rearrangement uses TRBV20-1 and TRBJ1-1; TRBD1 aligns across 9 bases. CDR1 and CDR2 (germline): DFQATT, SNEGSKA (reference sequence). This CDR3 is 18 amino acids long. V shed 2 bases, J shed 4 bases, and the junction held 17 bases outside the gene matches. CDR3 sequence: CSARLGNRGLWGSTEAFF. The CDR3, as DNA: TGCAGTGCTAGATTAGGGAACAGGGGGCTGTGGGGGAGCACTGAAGCTTTCTTT.

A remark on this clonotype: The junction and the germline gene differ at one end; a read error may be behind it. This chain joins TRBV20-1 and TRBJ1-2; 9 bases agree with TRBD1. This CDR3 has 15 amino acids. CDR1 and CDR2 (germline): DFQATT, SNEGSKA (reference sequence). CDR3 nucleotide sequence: TGTAGTGCTAGGGGGACAGGGTCAGGTAGTTATGGCTACACCTTC. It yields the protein CSARGTGSGSYGYTF.

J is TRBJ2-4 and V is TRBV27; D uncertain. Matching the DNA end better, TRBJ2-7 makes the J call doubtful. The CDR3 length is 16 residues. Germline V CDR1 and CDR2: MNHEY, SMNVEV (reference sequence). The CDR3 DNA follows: TGTGCCAGCAGTAAATGGCCGACATTCTACTCCTACGAGCAGTACTTC. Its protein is CASSKWPTFYSYEQYF.

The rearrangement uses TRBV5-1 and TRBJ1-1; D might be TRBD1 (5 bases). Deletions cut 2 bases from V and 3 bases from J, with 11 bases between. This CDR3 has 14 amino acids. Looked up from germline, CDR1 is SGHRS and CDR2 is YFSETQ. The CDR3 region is CASSLSRVDTEAFF. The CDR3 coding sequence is TGCGCCAGCAGCTTAAGCAGGGTTGACACTGAAGCTTTCTTT.